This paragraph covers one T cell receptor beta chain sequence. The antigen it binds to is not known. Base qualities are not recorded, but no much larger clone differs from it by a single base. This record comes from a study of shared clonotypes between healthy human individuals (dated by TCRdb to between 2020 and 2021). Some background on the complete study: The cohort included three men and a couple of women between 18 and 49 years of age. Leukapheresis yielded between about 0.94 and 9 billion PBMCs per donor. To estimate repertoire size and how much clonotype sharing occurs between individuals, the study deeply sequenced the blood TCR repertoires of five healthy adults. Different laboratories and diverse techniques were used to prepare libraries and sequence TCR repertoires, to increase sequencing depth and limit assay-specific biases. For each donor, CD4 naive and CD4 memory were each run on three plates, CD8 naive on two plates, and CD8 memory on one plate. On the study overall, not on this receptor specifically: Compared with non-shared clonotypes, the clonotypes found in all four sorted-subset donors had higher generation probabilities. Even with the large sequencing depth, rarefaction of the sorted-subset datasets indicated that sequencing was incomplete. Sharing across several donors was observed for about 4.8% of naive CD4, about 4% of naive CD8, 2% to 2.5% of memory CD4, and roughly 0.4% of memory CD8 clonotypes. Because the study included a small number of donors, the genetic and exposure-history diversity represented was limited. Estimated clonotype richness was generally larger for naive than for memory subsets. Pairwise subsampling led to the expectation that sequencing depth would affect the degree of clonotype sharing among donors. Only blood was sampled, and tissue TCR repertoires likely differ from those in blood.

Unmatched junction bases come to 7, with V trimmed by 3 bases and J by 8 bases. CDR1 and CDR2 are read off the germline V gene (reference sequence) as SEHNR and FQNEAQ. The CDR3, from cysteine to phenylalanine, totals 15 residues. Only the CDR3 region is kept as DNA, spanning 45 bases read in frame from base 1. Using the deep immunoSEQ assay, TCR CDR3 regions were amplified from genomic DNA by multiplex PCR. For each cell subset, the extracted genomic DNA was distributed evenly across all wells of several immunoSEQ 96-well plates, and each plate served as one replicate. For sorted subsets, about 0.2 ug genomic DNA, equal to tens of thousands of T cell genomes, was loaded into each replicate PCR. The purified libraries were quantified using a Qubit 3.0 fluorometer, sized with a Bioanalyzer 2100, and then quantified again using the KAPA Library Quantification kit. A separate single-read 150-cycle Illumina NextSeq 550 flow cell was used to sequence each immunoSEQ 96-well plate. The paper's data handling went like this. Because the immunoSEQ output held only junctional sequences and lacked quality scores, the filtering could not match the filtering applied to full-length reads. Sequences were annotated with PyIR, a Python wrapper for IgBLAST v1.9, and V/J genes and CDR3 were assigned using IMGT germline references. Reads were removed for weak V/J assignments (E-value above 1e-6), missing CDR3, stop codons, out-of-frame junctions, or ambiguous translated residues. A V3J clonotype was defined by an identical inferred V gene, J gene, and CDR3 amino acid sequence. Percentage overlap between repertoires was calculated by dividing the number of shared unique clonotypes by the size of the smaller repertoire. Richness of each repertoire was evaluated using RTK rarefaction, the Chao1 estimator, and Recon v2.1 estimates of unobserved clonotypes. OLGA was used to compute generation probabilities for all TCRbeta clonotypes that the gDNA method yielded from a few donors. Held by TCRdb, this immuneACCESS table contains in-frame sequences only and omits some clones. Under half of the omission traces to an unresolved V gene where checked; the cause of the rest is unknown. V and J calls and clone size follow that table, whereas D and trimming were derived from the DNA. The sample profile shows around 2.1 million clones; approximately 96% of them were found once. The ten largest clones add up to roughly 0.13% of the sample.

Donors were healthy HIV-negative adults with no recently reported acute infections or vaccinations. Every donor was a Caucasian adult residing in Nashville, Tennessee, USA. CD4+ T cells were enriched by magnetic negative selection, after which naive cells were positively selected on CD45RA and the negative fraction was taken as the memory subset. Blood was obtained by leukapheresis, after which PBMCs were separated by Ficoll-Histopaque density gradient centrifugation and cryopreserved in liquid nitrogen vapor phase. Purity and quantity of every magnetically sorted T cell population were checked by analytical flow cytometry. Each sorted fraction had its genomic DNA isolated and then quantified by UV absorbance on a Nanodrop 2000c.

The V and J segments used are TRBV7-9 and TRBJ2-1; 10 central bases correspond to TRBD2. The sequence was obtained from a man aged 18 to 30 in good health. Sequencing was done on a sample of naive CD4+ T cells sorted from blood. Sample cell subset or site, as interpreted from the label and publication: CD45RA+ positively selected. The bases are TGTGCCAGCAGCTTGGCTAGCGGGAGTCTCCATGAGCAGTTCTTC. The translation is CASSLASGSLHEQFF.